These T cell receptor beta chains were read from a single sample in a study of shared T cell receptors in the human thymus. Profiled with immunoSEQ multiplex PCR; TCRdb holds only in-frame clones, not every one. The sample lists about 380,000 clones, 85% to 95% occurring once. The specimen was thymocytes. All receptors derive from a human donor. Both conserved end residues are part of each CDR3. The D gene is left open where the match is weak. Clone size is not always given. Where it is, it says once, few, many or a class for expanded clones.

size: -; V: TRBV19; J: TRBJ1-2; D: TRBD1; DNA: TGTGCCACCTTTGGCCGACCGCGGGGGACAGGGGTTGGCTACACCTTC; CDR3: CATFGRPRGTGVGYTF
size: -; V: TRBV18; J: TRBJ1-4; D: -; DNA: TGTGCCAGCTCCCTTAGACAAACTAATGAAAAACTGTTTTTT; CDR3: CASSLRQTNEKLFF
size: -; V: TRBV6-5; J: TRBJ1-1; D: TRBD1; DNA: TGTGCCAGCAGGACAGGGTTTGAAGCTTTCTTT; CDR3: CASRTGFEAFF
size: few; V: TRBV2; J: TRBJ1-2; D: -; DNA: TGTGCCAGCATGATGGGCTTCACCTTC; CDR3: CASMMGFTF
size: -; V: TRBV27; J: TRBJ1-4; D: TRBD1; DNA: TGTGCCAGCAGCCCTCTCGACAGGGGCCCCGAAAAACTGTTTTTT; CDR3: CASSPLDRGPEKLFF
size: -; V: TRBV27; J: TRBJ2-1; D: TRBD1; DNA: TGTGCCAGCAGCCCGCCCGGGACAGGCCTGAGCGTTACAAAACCCTTATCCTACAATGAGCAGTTCTTC; CDR3: CASSPPGTGLSVTKPLSYNEQFF
size: once; V: TRBV7-6; J: TRBJ2-5; D: TRBD2; DNA: TGTGCCAGCAGCGCCGTCCTGCTAGCGGGAGGAGAGACCCAGTACTTC; CDR3: CASSAVLLAGGETQYF
size: -; V: TRBV19; J: TRBJ2-7; D: -; DNA: TGTGCCAGTAGTATTAACGGCAGGCCCTCCTACGAGCAGTACTTC; CDR3: CASSINGRPSYEQYF
size: -; V: TRBV6-6; J: TRBJ1-4; D: -; DNA: TGTGCCAGCAGCCCTGGACAAACTAATGAAAAACTGTTTTTT; CDR3: CASSPGQTNEKLFF
size: -; V: TRBV4-1; J: TRBJ1-2; D: TRBD1; DNA: TGCGCCAGCAGCTTTGGGAAAATAGGGACAGACTATGGCTACACCTTC; CDR3: CASSFGKIGTDYGYTF
size: -; V: TRBV5-1; J: TRBJ2-7; D: TRBD1; DNA: TGCGCCAGTACAGGGGGGAGGATGGAGCAGTACTTC; CDR3: CASTGGRMEQYF
size: -; V: TRBV27; J: TRBJ2-6; D: -; DNA: TGTGCCAGTGGGGATCCCCTCTCTGGGGCCAACGTCCTGACTTTC; CDR3: CASGDPLSGANVLTF
size: -; V: TRBV2; J: TRBJ2-2; D: -; DNA: TGTGCCAGCAGTGAACGGGAGAAGGTCACCGGGGAGCTGTTTTTT; CDR3: CASSEREKVTGELFF
size: -; V: TRBV5-1; J: TRBJ2-6; D: -; DNA: TGCGCCAGCAGCGAAGTACTAGGGGACCTCTCTGGGGCCAACGTCCTGACTTTC; CDR3: CASSEVLGDLSGANVLTF
size: -; V: TRBV28; J: TRBJ1-2; D: -; DNA: TGTGCCAGCAGTTTCCCACCGGGACATCCTAACTATGGCTACACCTTC; CDR3: CASSFPPGHPNYGYTF
size: -; V: TRBV5-6; J: TRBJ2-5; D: TRBD1; DNA: TGTGCCAGCAGCTTGGACAGGGGGCTAGAGACCCAGTACTTC; CDR3: CASSLDRGLETQYF
size: once; V: TRBV7-9; J: TRBJ2-1; D: -; DNA: TGTGCCAGCAGCTTATCGAGGCGCGGGTCCCATGAGCAGTTCTTC; CDR3: CASSLSRRGSHEQFF
size: -; V: TRBV2; J: TRBJ2-5; D: -; DNA: TGTGCCAGCAGGTTGGGAGAGACCCAGTACTTC; CDR3: CASRLGETQYF
size: -; V: TRBV13; J: TRBJ2-7; D: -; DNA: TGTGCCAGCAGCTCACCTATTTCGGGAAGCTCCTACGAGCAGTACTTC; CDR3: CASSSPISGSSYEQYF
size: -; V: TRBV2; J: TRBJ2-5; D: -; DNA: TGTGCCAGCAGTTTGGGAACCCAGTACTTC; CDR3: CASSLGTQYF
size: -; V: TRBV15; J: TRBJ2-2; D: -; DNA: TGTGCCACCAGCGGGTACCCGAACACCGGGGAGCTGTTTTTT; CDR3: CATSGYPNTGELFF
size: -; V: TRBV18; J: TRBJ1-4; D: -; DNA: TGTGCCAGCTCTCCAAATTATCCGGACCAGCATGAAAAACTGTTTTTT; CDR3: CASSPNYPDQHEKLFF
size: -; V: TRBV9; J: TRBJ2-6; D: TRBD1; DNA: TGTGCCAGCAGCGTACTGGACAGGGGGTCGGGGGCCAACGTCCTGACTTTC; CDR3: CASSVLDRGSGANVLTF
size: -; V: TRBV5-4; J: TRBJ1-2; D: -; DNA: TGTGCCAGCAGCTTGGTAAAAGACTATGGCTACACCTTC; CDR3: CASSLVKDYGYTF
size: -; V: TRBV28; J: TRBJ2-4; D: -; DNA: TGTGCCAGCAGTCCCCCCAATTTGGGGTCGATTCAGTACTTC; CDR3: CASSPPNLGSIQYF
size: -; V: TRBV29-1; J: TRBJ2-3; D: -; DNA: TGCAGCACCAGCACCTCCTTGGGCGGGGTGACAGATACGCAGTATTTT; CDR3: CSTSTSLGGVTDTQYF
size: -; V: TRBV5-1; J: TRBJ2-5; D: TRBD2; DNA: TGCGCCAGCAGCTACTGGGCCGAGGGACTAGCAATGGTAGAGACCCAGTACTTC; CDR3: CASSYWAEGLAMVETQYF
size: -; V: TRBV4-3; J: TRBJ2-2; D: TRBD1; DNA: TGCGCCAGCAGGCGAACAGGGGCGACGAACGCCGGGGAGCTGTTTTTT; CDR3: CASRRTGATNAGELFF
size: once; V: TRBV29-1; J: TRBJ2-5; D: TRBD1; DNA: TGCAGCGCCGAGGGGTCAGGGGGAGAGACCCAGTACTTC; CDR3: CSAEGSGGETQYF
size: -; V: TRBV6-6; J: TRBJ1-4; D: -; DNA: TGTGCCAGCAGTTACGACCGCCAGGAGAATGAAAAACTGTTTTTT; CDR3: CASSYDRQENEKLFF
size: -; V: TRBV9; J: TRBJ1-2; D: TRBD1; DNA: TGTGCCAGCAGCGTAGAAGGGGGCAGGAGCTATGGCTACACCTTC; CDR3: CASSVEGGRSYGYTF
size: once; V: TRBV7-2; J: TRBJ2-7; D: -; DNA: TGTGCCAGCAGCGGGCAGGGAATCCCCTCCGAGCAGTACTTC; CDR3: CASSGQGIPSEQYF
size: -; V: TRBV6-1; J: TRBJ1-2; D: -; DNA: TGTGCCAGCAGTACGGGGCCCCGAGGGTATGGCTACACCTTC; CDR3: CASSTGPRGYGYTF
size: -; V: TRBV5-1; J: TRBJ1-1; D: TRBD1; DNA: TGCGCCAGCGCGTTTTCCTCCCAGAGGGGGCACCTACTTGAAGCTTTCTTT; CDR3: CASAFSSQRGHLLEAFF
size: -; V: TRBV19; J: TRBJ2-2; D: -; DNA: TGTGCCAGTAGTATAGAGGGGGAGTACTCGAACACCGGGGAGCTGTTTTTT; CDR3: CASSIEGEYSNTGELFF
size: once; V: TRBV4-3; J: TRBJ2-7; D: -; DNA: TGCGCCAGCAGCCAAGGCCCGTACGAGCAGTACTTC; CDR3: CASSQGPYEQYF
size: -; V: TRBV27; J: TRBJ2-3; D: TRBD2; DNA: TGTGCCAGCTCCCTTTGGGGGACTAGACTTACAGATACGCAGTATTTT; CDR3: CASSLWGTRLTDTQYF
size: once; V: TRBV7-4; J: TRBJ1-5; D: TRBD1; DNA: TGTGCCAGCAGCCCTGCAGAGGGACAGATCAATCAGCCCCAGCATTTT; CDR3: CASSPAEGQINQPQHF
size: -; V: TRBV10-3; J: TRBJ2-3; D: TRBD2; DNA: TGTGCCATCAGTAGACTAGCGGGGTTGTTAGATACGCAGTATTTT; CDR3: CAISRLAGLLDTQYF
size: -; V: TRBV28; J: TRBJ2-7; D: -; DNA: TGTGCCAGCGGGGGGACTTCCTCGCCCTCCTCCTACGAGCAGTACTTC; CDR3: CASGGTSSPSSYEQYF
size: -; V: TRBV19; J: TRBJ2-6; D: -; DNA: TGTGCCAGCAGCCTAGTTCTCTCTGGGGCCAACGTCCTGACTTTC; CDR3: CASSLVLSGANVLTF
size: -; V: TRBV28; J: TRBJ1-5; D: -; DNA: TGTGCCAGCAGTTCTCGACAGGTGAATCAGCCCCAGCATTTT; CDR3: CASSSRQVNQPQHF
size: -; V: TRBV11-2; J: TRBJ2-3; D: TRBD2; DNA: TGTGCCAGCAGCTTACCTAGCGGGAGGGCAACAGATACGCAGTATTTT; CDR3: CASSLPSGRATDTQYF
size: -; V: TRBV9; J: TRBJ2-5; D: TRBD1; DNA: TGTGCCAGCAGCGTGGACAGGTGGGAGACCCAGTACTTC; CDR3: CASSVDRWETQYF
size: -; V: TRBV7-6; J: TRBJ2-3; D: TRBD2; DNA: TGTGCCAGCAGCTTCTCTAAGCGGGAGGGGAGGACAGATACGCAGTATTTT; CDR3: CASSFSKREGRTDTQYF
size: -; V: TRBV7-2; J: TRBJ2-7; D: -; DNA: TGTGCCAGCAGCTTAGAGGGTAGGCGGTCCGACTCCTACGAGCAGTACTTC; CDR3: CASSLEGRRSDSYEQYF
size: -; V: TRBV11-3; J: TRBJ2-6; D: -; DNA: TGTGCCAGCAGCTTAGAATCTGGGGCCAACGTCCTGACTTTC; CDR3: CASSLESGANVLTF
size: -; V: TRBV14; J: TRBJ2-7; D: -; DNA: TGTGCCAGCAGCCAAAGGCAGATCGAGCAGTACTTC; CDR3: CASSQRQIEQYF
size: -; V: TRBV11-2; J: TRBJ2-5; D: -; DNA: TGTGCCAGCAGCGAAAAAACTTGGAGGCCGGTGCAAGAGACCCAGTACTTC; CDR3: CASSEKTWRPVQETQYF